The 16 T cell receptor beta chains in this list originate from one sample, sequenced in a study of cytomegalovirus exposure and HLA in healthy donors. Use of 60 Vbeta and 13 Jbeta primers characterized the PCR. The repertoire was sequenced with immunoSEQ multiplex PCR; TCRdb's copy has only in-frame clones and lacks some. The specimen's table records 50,000 to 80,000 clones. Sequencing was performed on PBMCs. These TCRs come from a woman younger than 30 in good health and CMV-seronegative.

V is TRBV29-1 and J is TRBJ1-2; maybe TRBD1 (6 bases). The germline V and J ends were trimmed by 3 bases and 5 bases, with 19 bases remaining between them. From germline, CDR1 is SQVTM and CDR2 ANQGSEA. The CDR3 totals 15 residues. The CDR3 loop reads CSVDFGAGERYGYTF. The CDR3 DNA is TGCAGCGTTGATTTCGGGGCAGGGGAGCGGTATGGCTACACCTTC.

The chain uses TRBV29-1 and TRBJ2-7, with TRBD1 matching over 9 bases. CDR3 length: 13 amino acids. Germline CDR1 reads SQVTM; CDR2 reads ANQGSEA. With V trimmed by 4 bases and J by 2 bases, 3 bases remained unmatched. The CDR3 is CSVGRQGAYEQYF. CDR3 coding DNA: TGCAGCGTTGGCAGACAGGGGGCCTACGAGCAGTACTTC.

The chain employs TRBV29-1 and TRBJ2-4; 12 bases line up with TRBD2. Germline V lookup: CDR1 SQVTM, CDR2 ANQGSEA. Trimming at V came to 5 bases and at J to 9 bases, leaving 8 bases not matched to a gene. This CDR3 has 14 amino acids. In DNA, the CDR3 is TGCAGCGTTAGGCTAGCGGGGGGGCCGGGCATTCAGTACTTC. As protein: CSVRLAGGPGIQYF. Full variable domain (missing parts from reference TRBV29-1 and TRBJ2-4): SAVISQKPSRDICQRGTSLTIQCQVDSQVTMMFWYRQQPGQSLTLIATANQGSEATYESGFVIDKFPISRPNLTFSTLTVSNMSPEDSSIYLCSVRLAGGPGIQYFGAGTRLSVL.

J is TRBJ1-2 and V is TRBV6-6, with 10 bases that match TRBD1. The CDR3 length is 15 residues. V was pared by 4 bases and J by 4 bases, with 6 bases of the junction left unmatched. From germline, CDR1 is MNHNY and CDR2 SVGAGI (reference sequence). The CDR3 reads CASSSRDRGSYGYTF. The CDR3 nucleotides read TGTGCCAGCAGTTCCAGGGACAGGGGTTCCTATGGCTACACCTTC.

The chain combines TRBV5-1 with TRBJ2-7; D might be TRBD1 (7 bases). The CDR3 sequence is 15 residues long. CDR1 is SGHRS and CDR2 is YFSETQ in the germline V gene. The ends were cut back, 6 bases at V and 2 bases at J, with 18 bases in the middle. The CDR3 loop is CASKLQGGPTYEQYF. CDR3 bases: TGCGCCAGCAAATTGCAGGGGGGCCCTACCTACGAGCAGTACTTC.

The rearrangement uses TRBV29-1 and TRBJ1-2; D is perhaps TRBD1 (5 bases). Germline values: CDR1 SQVTM, CDR2 ANQGSEA. The CDR3 is 12 amino acids. The V and J ends lost 4 bases and 4 bases respectively, with 10 bases between them. This chain's CDR3 is CSVGGEIYGYTF. CDR3 bases: TGCAGCGTTGGGGGGGAAATCTATGGCTACACCTTC.

This chain uses TRBV6-5 with TRBJ2-7, with 9 bases matching TRBD1. Germline-derived CDR1 and CDR2 are MNHEY and SVGAGI. The V and J ends lost 5 bases and 10 bases, in that order; junction bases with no gene match: 9. The CDR3 extends over 13 amino acids. Written as DNA, the CDR3 is TGTGCCAGCAGTAACCGGGACAGGGTAGATCAGTACTTC. This codes for CASSNRDRVDQYF.

The chain couples TRBV4-2 to TRBJ2-7, with D possibly being TRBD2 (7 bases). Per the germline V gene, CDR1 is LGHNA and CDR2 is YNFKEQ. Deletions cut 1 base from V and 7 bases from J, with 23 bases between. This CDR3 contains 17 residues. CDR3 sequence (DNA): TGTGCCAGCAGCCAAGGAAATCTGTGGGGGGGCCTATTGGAGCAGTACTTC. This sequence encodes CASSQGNLWGGLLEQYF.

V is TRBV11-3 and J is TRBJ1-2; 7 bases map to TRBD1. Germline lookup yields CDR1 SGHNT and CDR2 YENEEA. This CDR3 is built from 12 residues. The junction had 4 bases not matched to a gene; V was cut back by 5 bases and J by 7 bases. The CDR3 is CASSPRQGGYTF. CDR3 nucleotides: TGTGCCAGCAGCCCACGACAGGGTGGCTACACCTTC.

The chain uses TRBV29-1 and TRBJ1-2; 7 bases map to TRBD1. J gave up 4 bases and V 6 bases, and 8 bases lay outside the gene matches. Germline CDR1 reads SQVTM; CDR2 reads ANQGSEA. This CDR3 region has 13 residues. The chain's CDR3 is CSVPTGDVYGYTF. In nucleotides, the CDR3 is TGCAGCGTACCCACAGGGGATGTCTATGGCTACACCTTC.

This chain connects TRBV2 to TRBJ1-2; possible D gene TRBD1, 5 bases. Germline V lookup: CDR1 SNHLY, CDR2 FYNNEI. V lost 7 bases to trimming and J lost 2 bases, with 8 bases between them. The CDR3 covers 12 residues. The CDR3 sequence is CASKQENYGYTF. CDR3 bases: TGTGCCAGCAAACAGGAGAACTATGGCTACACCTTC.

The gene calls are TRBV27 and TRBJ2-7, with 7 bases matching TRBD1. Germline V gene data show CDR1 as MNHEY and CDR2 as SMNVEV (reference sequence). V lost 5 bases and J lost 1; bases outside the gene matches: 5. CDR3 length equals 14 residues. CDR3 sequence: CASSPRDRSYEQYF. Here the CDR3 DNA reads TGTGCCAGCAGTCCTCGGGACAGATCCTACGAGCAGTACTTC.

The J gene is TRBJ1-3, the V gene TRBV28, with D possibly being TRBD1 (6 bases). The CDR3 consists of 14 residues. Trimming removed 3 bases from V and 4 bases from J, with 10 bases in between. Germline V lookup: CDR1 MDHEN, CDR2 SYDVKM. CDR3 coding DNA: TGTGCCAGCAGTTTGAGGGGGAGCGGAAACACCATATATTTT. Amino acid sequence: CASSLRGSGNTIYF. The full variable domain, in which reference TRBV28 and TRBJ1-3 provide the parts outside the CDR3, is DVKVTQSSRYLVKRTGEKVFLECVQDMDHENMFWYRQDPGLGLRLIYFSYDVKMKEKGDIPEGYSVSREKKERFSLILESASTNQTSMYLCASSLRGSGNTIYFGEGSWLTVV.

V gene TRBV20-1 combines with J gene TRBJ1-1, with D possibly TRBD1 on 5 matching bases. CDR3 length: 11 amino acids. The germline V gene has CDR1 DFQATT and CDR2 SNEGSKA (reference sequence). Trimming cost V 3 bases and J 7 bases, with 9 bases left between them. CDR3 sequence: CSASQGIEAFF. In DNA, the CDR3 is TGCAGTGCTAGCCAGGGTATTGAAGCTTTCTTT.

This sequence joins TRBV20-1 and TRBJ1-1; no clear D gene. Germline CDR1 DFQATT, CDR2 SNEGSKA (reference sequence). This CDR3 contains 11 residues. V dropped 6 bases and J dropped 5 bases, with 10 bases sitting between them. The CDR3 coding sequence is TGCAGTGCCGGAGGGTTGACTGAAGCTTTCTTT. It yields the protein CSAGGLTEAFF.

A note on this clone: This sample also contains other DNA sequences that code for the same CDR3. The chain is built from TRBV5-1 and TRBJ2-2; maybe TRBD1 (7 bases). Germline V gene sequence: CDR1 SGHRS, CDR2 YFSETQ. This CDR3 is built from 15 residues. V was trimmed by 3 bases and J by 2 bases, leaving 11 bases between them. The DNA of the CDR3 is TGCGCCAGCAGCTGGCGGGACAGTAACACCGGGGAGCTGTTTTTT. As protein: CASSWRDSNTGELFF.